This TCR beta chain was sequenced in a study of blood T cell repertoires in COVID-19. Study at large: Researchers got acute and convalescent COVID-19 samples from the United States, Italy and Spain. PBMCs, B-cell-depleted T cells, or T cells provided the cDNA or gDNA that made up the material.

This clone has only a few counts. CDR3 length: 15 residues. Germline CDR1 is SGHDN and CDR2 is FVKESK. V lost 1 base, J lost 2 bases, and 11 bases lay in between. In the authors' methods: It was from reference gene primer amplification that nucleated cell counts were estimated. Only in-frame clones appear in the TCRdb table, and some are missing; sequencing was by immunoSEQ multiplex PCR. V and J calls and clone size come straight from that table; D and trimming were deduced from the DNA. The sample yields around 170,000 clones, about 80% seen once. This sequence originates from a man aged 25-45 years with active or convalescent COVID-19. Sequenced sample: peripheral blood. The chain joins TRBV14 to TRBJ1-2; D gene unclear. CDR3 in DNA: TGTGCCAGCAGCCAAGTCGGGGTCGGGAACTATGGCTACACCTTC. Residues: CASSQVGVGNYGYTF.